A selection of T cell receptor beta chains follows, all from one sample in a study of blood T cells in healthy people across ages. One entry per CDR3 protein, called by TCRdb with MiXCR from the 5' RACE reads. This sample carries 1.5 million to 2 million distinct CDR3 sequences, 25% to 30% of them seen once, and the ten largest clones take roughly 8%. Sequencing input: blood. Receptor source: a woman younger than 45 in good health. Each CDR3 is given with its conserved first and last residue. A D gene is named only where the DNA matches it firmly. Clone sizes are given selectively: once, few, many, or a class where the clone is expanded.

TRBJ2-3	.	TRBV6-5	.	TGTGCCAGCAGTTACCTCCCCCTAACGGAGGGAGATACGCAGTATTTT	CASSYLPLTEGDTQYF
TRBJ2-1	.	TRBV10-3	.	TGTGCCACCGGGACGGAACTAGACAATGAGCAGTTCTTC	CATGTELDNEQFF
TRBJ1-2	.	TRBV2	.	TGTGCCAGCAGTGAGAGGACAGCTAACTATGGCTACACCTTC	CASSERTANYGYTF
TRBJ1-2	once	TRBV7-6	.	TGTGCCAGCAGCTTAGAAGTGGATGGGTTAAAGAACGGCTACACCTTC	CASSLEVDGLKNGYTF
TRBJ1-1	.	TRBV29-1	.	TGCAGCGTTGTGCGCCAGGCGAAACCTGAAGCTTTCTTT	CSVVRQAKPEAFF
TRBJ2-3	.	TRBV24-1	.	TGTGCCACCAGTGGCCTAGGGGACCTGAGCACAGATACGCAGTATTTT	CATSGLGDLSTDTQYF
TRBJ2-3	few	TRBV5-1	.	TGCGCCAGCAGCTTGGCGGTCGGGGGTGGAGATACGCAGTATTTT	CASSLAVGGGDTQYF
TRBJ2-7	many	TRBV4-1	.	TGCGCCAGCAGCCAAGTTGTTCCCCCAGGAGAGTACGAGCAGTACTTC	CASSQVVPPGEYEQYF
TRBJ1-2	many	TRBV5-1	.	TGCGCCAGCAGCAGCGGGGTACAGGGTAATAACGGCTACACCTTC	CASSSGVQGNNGYTF
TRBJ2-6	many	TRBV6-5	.	TGTGCCAGCAGTTACCACAGGGGGGGGATTGGGGCCAACGTCCTGACTTTC	CASSYHRGGIGANVLTF
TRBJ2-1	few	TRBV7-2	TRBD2	TGTGCCGGAGAGACTAGCGGCTACAATGAGCAGTTCTTC	CAGETSGYNEQFF
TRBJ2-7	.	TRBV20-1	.	TGCAGTGCTGGTGGGACGACGGACAACTACGAGCAGTACTTC	CSAGGTTDNYEQYF
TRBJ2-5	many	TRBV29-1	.	TGCAGCGTTGACAGGACCCAGTACTTC	CSVDRTQYF
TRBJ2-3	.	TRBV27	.	TGTGCCAGCAGTTCGACCCTAGGGCGGGCCACAGATACGCAGTATTTT	CASSSTLGRATDTQYF
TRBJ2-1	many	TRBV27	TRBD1	TGTGCCAGCCGCCGGGGACAGGTCACTGAGCAGTTCTTC	CASRRGQVTEQFF
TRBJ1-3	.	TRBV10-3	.	TGTGCCATCAGCCCTGGACAGCAGGCCGGAAACACCATATATTTT	CAISPGQQAGNTIYF
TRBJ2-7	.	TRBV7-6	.	TGTGCCGGCAGCTTAGGAGGGGGTGACTACGAGCAGTACTTC	CAGSLGGGDYEQYF
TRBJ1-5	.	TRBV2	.	TGTGCCAGCAGTGAGAGACAGGGCAATCAGCCCCAGCATTTT	CASSERQGNQPQHF
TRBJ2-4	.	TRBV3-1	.	TGTGCCAGCAGCCAACCTTTGGCCAAAAACATTCAGGACTTC	CASSQPLAKNIQDF
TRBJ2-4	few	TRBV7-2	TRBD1	TGTGCCAGCAGCCGTAGCGAGGGGGCCTGGTCTGGCATTCAGTACTTC	CASSRSEGAWSGIQYF
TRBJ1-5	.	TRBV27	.	TGTGCCAGCAGTTTCGGGAGGCGCAATCAGCCCCAGCATTTT	CASSFGRRNQPQHF
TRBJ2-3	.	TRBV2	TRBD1	TGTGCCAGCAGTGCTCCGGGACAGGGTACAGATACGCAGTATTTT	CASSAPGQGTDTQYF
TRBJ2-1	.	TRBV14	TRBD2	TGTGCCAGCAATACGGCTACCGGACTAGCGGGGGCGGAGGAGCAGTTCTTC	CASNTATGLAGAEEQFF
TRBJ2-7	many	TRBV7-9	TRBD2	TGTGCCAGCAGCCGTATCGCAGGACTAGCGGGAGTAGGTGAGCAGTACTTC	CASSRIAGLAGVGEQYF
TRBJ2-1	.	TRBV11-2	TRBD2	TGTGCCAGCGCCCGGGCCCCCACGGGAGGGCCGTACAATGAGCAGTTCTTC	CASARAPTGGPYNEQFF
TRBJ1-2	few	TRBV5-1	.	TGCGCCAGCAGCGACGGGACGGCTCTTAACTATGGCTACACCTTC	CASSDGTALNYGYTF
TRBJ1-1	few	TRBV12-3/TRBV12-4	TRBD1	TGTGCCAGCAGCTCTGGACAGGGGAGAGGGGCTGAAGCTTTCTTT	CASSSGQGRGAEAFF